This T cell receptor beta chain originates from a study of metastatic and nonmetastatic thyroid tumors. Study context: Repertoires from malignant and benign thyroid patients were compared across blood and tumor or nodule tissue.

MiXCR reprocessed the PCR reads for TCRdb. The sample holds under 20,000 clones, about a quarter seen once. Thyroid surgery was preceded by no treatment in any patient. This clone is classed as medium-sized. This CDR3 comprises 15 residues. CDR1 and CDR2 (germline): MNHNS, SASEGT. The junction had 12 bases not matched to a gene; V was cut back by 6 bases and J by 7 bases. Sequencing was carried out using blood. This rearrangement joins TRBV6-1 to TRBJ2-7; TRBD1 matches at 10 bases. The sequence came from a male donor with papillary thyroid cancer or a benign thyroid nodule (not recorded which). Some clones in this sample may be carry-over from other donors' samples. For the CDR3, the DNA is TGTGCCAGCAGATCCGACCGGGACAGGGGAAGGGAGCAGTACTTC. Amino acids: CASRSDRDRGREQYF.